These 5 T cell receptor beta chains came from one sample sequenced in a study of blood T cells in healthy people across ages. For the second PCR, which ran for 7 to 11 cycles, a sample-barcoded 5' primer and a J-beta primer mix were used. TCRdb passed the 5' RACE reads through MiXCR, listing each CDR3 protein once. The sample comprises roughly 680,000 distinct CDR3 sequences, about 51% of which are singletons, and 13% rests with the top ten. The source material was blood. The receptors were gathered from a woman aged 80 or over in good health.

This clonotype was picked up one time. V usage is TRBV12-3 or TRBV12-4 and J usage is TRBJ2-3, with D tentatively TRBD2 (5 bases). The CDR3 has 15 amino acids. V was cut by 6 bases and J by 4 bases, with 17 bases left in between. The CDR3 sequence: CASRNGEPSADTQYF. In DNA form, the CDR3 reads TGTGCCAGCAGGAACGGGGAACCCTCAGCAGATACGCAGTATTTT.

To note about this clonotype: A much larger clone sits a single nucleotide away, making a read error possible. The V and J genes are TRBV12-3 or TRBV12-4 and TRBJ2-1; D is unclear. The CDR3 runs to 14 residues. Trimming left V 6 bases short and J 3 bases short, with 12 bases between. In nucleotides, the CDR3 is TGTGCCAGCAGGAATCGGTGGGGCTACAATGAGCAGTTCTTC. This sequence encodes CASRNRWGYNEQFF.

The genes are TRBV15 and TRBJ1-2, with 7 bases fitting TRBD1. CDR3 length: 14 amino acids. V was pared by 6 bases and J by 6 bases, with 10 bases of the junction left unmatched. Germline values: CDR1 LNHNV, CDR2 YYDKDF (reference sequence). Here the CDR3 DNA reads TGTGCCACCAGTCGGGACAGACAGGTTCATGGCTACACCTTC. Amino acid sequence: CATSRDRQVHGYTF.

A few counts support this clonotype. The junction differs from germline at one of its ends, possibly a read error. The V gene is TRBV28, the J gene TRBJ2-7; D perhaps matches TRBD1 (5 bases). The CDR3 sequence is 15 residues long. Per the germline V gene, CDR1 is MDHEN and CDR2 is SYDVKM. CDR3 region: CTSTPRQIIYNEQYF. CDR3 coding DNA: TGTACCAGCACACCCCGACAGATAATATACAATGAGCAGTACTTC.

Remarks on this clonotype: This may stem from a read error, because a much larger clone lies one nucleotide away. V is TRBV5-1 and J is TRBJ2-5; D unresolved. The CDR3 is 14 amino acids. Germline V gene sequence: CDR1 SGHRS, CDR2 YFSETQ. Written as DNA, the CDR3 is TGCGTCAGCAGCCTTCGACTGGATGGGGAGACCCAGTACTTC. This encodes CVSSLRLDGETQYF.